This TCR beta chain was retrieved from a study of molecular identifiers for immune sequencing clone quantification. Study-wide points: Under 1% of molecules in naive cells, but over 99% of effector molecules, belonged to clones above 20 RNA copies.

Using its own MiXCR run on the PCR reads, TCRdb lists one record per CDR3 protein. The sample has around 300,000 distinct CDR3 sequences, roughly 24% seen once; the top ten hold 0.7% to 0.95%. As CD8+CD4-CCR7+CD45RA+ cells, naive CD8 T cells were sorted. This clonotype was seen a handful of times. Its target is not known. CDR3 length: 12 residues. Germline V gives CDR1 SQVTM, CDR2 ANQGSEA. With 7 bases removed from V and 2 bases from J, the gap between germline ends came to 12 bases. The TCR comes from a human donor in good health. Some libraries in this study had Jurkat cell RNA spiked in. Input material: naive CD8+ T cells from blood, with Jurkat cell RNA spiked in. The subset denotes: FACS-sorted CD8+CD4-CCR7+CD45RA+ naive T cells. The chain has TRBV29-1 and TRBJ2-7; the D gene is possibly TRBD2 (5 bases). The DNA of the CDR3 is TGCAGCGCCATCGGGGAAGCCTACGAGCAGTACTTC. This sequence encodes CSAIGEAYEQYF.